These 9 T cell receptor beta chains came from one sample sequenced in a study of CD8 T cells in ankylosing spondylitis. TCRdb used MiXCR to reprocess the 5' RACE reads, holding one entry per CDR3 protein. Of 150,000 or so distinct CDR3 sequences listed, under 35% were seen once; the top ten hold around 6%. Input material: synovial fluid, either unsorted or a sorted T cell fraction (not recorded which). These receptors came from a male donor with ankylosing spondylitis.

V usage is TRBV10-3 and J usage is TRBJ2-1; TRBD1 is a possible D gene (7 bases). This CDR3 is built from 15 residues. The V end was cut by 8 bases, the J end by 2 bases, with 16 bases between. Per germline, CDR1 ENHRY and CDR2 SYGVKD. This CDR3 reads CAISEGGGAYNEQFF. The CDR3 DNA follows: TGTGCCATCTCCGAAGGGGGCGGGGCCTACAATGAGCAGTTCTTC.

This clonotype was seen only a few times. The V gene is TRBV20-1, the J gene TRBJ1-4, with unresolved D. The CDR3 length is 13 residues. Trimming took 5 bases from V and 4 from J, leaving 11 bases between them. Germline loops: CDR1 DFQATT, CDR2 SNEGSKA (reference sequence). The CDR3 DNA reads as TGCAGTGCTTTGGAAGGTTATAATGAAAAACTGTTTTTT. Amino acids: CSALEGYNEKLFF.

This clonotype was seen more than once but under ten times. V gene TRBV20-1 combines with J gene TRBJ1-1; possibly TRBD1 for D (5 bases). Germline V gene data show CDR1 as DFQATT and CDR2 as SNEGSKA (reference sequence). The CDR3 loop spans 13 amino acids. V was cut by 5 bases and J by 0 bases, with 10 bases left in between. For the CDR3, the DNA is TGCAGTGCTCCCCGGGACTTGAACACTGAAGCTTTCTTT. It translates to CSAPRDLNTEAFF.

This clonotype was seen only a few times. The V gene is TRBV7-2, the J gene TRBJ2-1; tentatively, D is TRBD2 (5 bases). CDR1 and CDR2 from the germline V gene are SGHTA and FQGNSA. V was pared by 5 bases and J by 6 bases, with 14 bases between. CDR3 length equals 14 residues. CDR3 loop: CASSPHSGFNEQFF. CDR3 coding DNA: TGTGCCAGCAGCCCCCACTCGGGGTTCAATGAGCAGTTCTTC.

V usage is TRBV7-2 and J usage is TRBJ2-7; D gene unclear. The V and J ends lost 5 bases and 0 bases respectively, with 11 bases between them. Germline-derived CDR1 and CDR2 are SGHTA and FQGNSA. CDR3 length: 14 amino acids. CDR3 loop: CASSTQRSSYEQYF. The CDR3, as DNA: TGTGCCAGCAGCACCCAGAGGAGCTCCTACGAGCAGTACTTC.

The chain couples TRBV6-2 or TRBV6-3 to TRBJ2-4; TRBD2 agrees at 7 bases. V trimming: 5 bases; J trimming: 6 bases; junction bases outside the gene matches: 7. The germline gives CDR1 MNHEY, CDR2 SVGEGT. CDR3 length equals 14 residues. The CDR3 DNA reads TGTGCCAGCAGTCGTCAGCGGGATATAAACATTCAGTACTTC. Its protein is CASSRQRDINIQYF.

As for this clonotype: This may be a read error, as it is one base from a much larger clone. Here the CDR3 reads CSVWGRAGGSDTQYF. DNA for the CDR3: TGCAGTGTATGGGGCCGCGCCGGGGGTTCGGATACGCAGTATTTT. This sequence joins TRBV20-1 and TRBJ2-3; tentatively, D is TRBD2 (6 bases). This CDR3 has 15 residues. Trimming left V 7 bases short and J 6 bases short, with 23 bases between. CDR1 is DFQATT and CDR2 is SNEGSKA in the germline V gene (reference sequence).

This sequence joins TRBV7-2 and TRBJ2-7; 11 bases are shared with TRBD1. CDR3 length equals 14 residues. CDR1 and CDR2 from the germline V gene are SGHTA and FQGNSA. J was trimmed by 2 bases and V by 6 bases; bases with no gene match: 3. For the CDR3, the DNA is TGTGCCAGCAGGGAGGACAGGGGGCCCTACGAGCAGTACTTC. Protein sequence: CASREDRGPYEQYF.

V and J are TRBV7-9 and TRBJ2-7, with D hard to call. CDR3 length: 15 residues. Trimming pared 2 bases from V and 6 bases from J, leaving 17 bases between. Germline V gene data show CDR1 as SEHNR and CDR2 as FQNEAQ (reference sequence). In DNA form, the CDR3 reads TGTGCCAGCAGCTTATGGCCCAGTTTAGTCGGCGAGCAGTACTTC. It translates to CASSLWPSLVGEQYF.